Following are 4 T cell receptor beta chains from one sample sequenced in a study of Graves' ophthalmopathy and Graves' hyperthyroidism. CDR3 regions of TCR beta were amplified from RNA transcripts. A first-round RT-PCR used HTBI primers, followed by a second-round multiplex PCR. TCRdb re-derived calls from the multiplex PCR reads in MiXCR, one entry per CDR3 protein. The data contain 500,000 to 600,000 distinct CDR3 sequences, just under 40% of them seen just once; the ten biggest clones take up over 3.5%. The material sequenced was peripheral blood or thyroid tissue (not recorded which). These receptor sequences come from an adult man with Graves' hyperthyroidism.

The rearrangement links TRBV10-3 to TRBJ2-7; 10 bases match TRBD2. V shed 10 bases and J 6 bases; nucleotides not matched to a gene: 15. This CDR3 region has 15 residues. Per the germline V gene, CDR1 is ENHRY and CDR2 is SYGVKD. DNA for the CDR3: TGTGCCAGCGGAGGAACGAGCGGGAGGGCGCCCGAGCAGTACTTC. Translated: CASGGTSGRAPEQYF.

For this clonotype: Compared with germline, one end of the junction differs, possibly owing to a read error. The chain links TRBV6-1 to TRBJ1-5; D not certain. CDR1 and CDR2 (germline): MNHNS, SASEGT. The CDR3 has 15 residues. In DNA form, the CDR3 reads TGTGCCAGCAGTTACGTAGGTTATAGCAACCAGCCCCAGCATTTT. Translating it yields CASSYVGYSNQPQHF.

Only a few counts were recorded for this clonotype. The V gene is TRBV7-9, the J gene TRBJ2-7; unclear D gene. CDR3 length: 14 residues. The germline gives CDR1 SEHNR, CDR2 FQNEAQ (reference sequence). The V end was cut by 6 bases, the J end by 2 bases, with 14 bases between. CDR3: CASSSVEFPYEQYF. The CDR3 nucleotides are TGTGCCAGCAGTTCGGTCGAGTTTCCCTACGAGCAGTACTTC.

Many counts were recorded for this clonotype. The chain uses TRBV10-3 and TRBJ2-5; D perhaps matches TRBD1 (6 bases). The germline CDR1 and CDR2 sequences are ENHRY and SYGVKD. V shed 3 bases and J shed 4 bases, with 9 bases lying between them. CDR3 size: 13 residues. DNA for the CDR3: TGTGCCATCAGTGAACAGGGAATAGAGACCCAGTACTTC. Translation gives CAISEQGIETQYF.